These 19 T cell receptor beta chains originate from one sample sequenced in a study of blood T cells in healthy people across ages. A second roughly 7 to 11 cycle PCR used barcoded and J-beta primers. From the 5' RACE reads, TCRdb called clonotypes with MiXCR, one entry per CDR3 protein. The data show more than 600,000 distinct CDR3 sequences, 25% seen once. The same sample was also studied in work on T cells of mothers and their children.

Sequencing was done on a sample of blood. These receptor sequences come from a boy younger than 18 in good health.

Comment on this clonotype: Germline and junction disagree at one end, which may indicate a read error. This CDR3 reads CACSLRLAGWETQYF. The CDR3 bases are TGTGCCTGCAGTCTCCGACTAGCGGGATGGGAGACCCAGTACTTC. The J gene is TRBJ2-5, the V gene TRBV28; 11 bases are a match to TRBD2. Germline-derived CDR1 and CDR2 are MDHEN and SYDVKM. This CDR3 is built from 15 residues.

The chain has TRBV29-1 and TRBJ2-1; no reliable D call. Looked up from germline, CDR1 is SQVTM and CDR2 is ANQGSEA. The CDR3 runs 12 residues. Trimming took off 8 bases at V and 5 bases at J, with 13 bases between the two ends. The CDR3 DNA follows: TGCAGCCCCTATGACTTGAACAATGAGCAGTTCTTC. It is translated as CSPYDLNNEQFF.

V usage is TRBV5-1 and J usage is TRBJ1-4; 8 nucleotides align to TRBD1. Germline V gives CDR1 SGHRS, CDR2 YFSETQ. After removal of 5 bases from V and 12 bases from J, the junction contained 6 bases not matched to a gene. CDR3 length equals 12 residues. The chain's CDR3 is CASRLTGEQLFF. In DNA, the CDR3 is TGCGCCAGCAGGTTGACAGGGGAACAACTGTTTTTT.

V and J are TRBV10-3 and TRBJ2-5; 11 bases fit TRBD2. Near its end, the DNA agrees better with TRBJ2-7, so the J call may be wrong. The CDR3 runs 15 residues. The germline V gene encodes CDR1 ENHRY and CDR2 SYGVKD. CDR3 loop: CAISDSLAGGYEQYF. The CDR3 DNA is TGTGCCATCAGTGACTCTCTAGCGGGAGGTTACGAGCAGTACTTC.

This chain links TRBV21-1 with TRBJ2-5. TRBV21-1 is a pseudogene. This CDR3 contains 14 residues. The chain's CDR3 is CASSLGEYQETQYF. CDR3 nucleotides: TGTGCCAGCAGTCTCGGGGAGTACCAAGAGACCCAGTACTTC.

The CDR3 here is CSVERSFYNEQFF. CDR3 nucleotide sequence: TGCAGCGTTGAACGGTCGTTCTACAATGAGCAGTTCTTC. The chain recombines TRBV29-1 with TRBJ2-1; D unclear. The CDR3 extends over 13 amino acids. Trimming left V 2 bases short and J 3 bases short, with 8 bases between. Germline CDR1 is SQVTM and CDR2 is ANQGSEA.

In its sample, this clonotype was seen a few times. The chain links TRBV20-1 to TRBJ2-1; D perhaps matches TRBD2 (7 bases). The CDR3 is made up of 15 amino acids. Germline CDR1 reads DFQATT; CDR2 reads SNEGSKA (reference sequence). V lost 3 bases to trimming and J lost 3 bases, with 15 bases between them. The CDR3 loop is CSARRAGAIYNEQFF. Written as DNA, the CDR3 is TGCAGTGCTAGGCGCGCGGGGGCCATCTACAATGAGCAGTTCTTC.

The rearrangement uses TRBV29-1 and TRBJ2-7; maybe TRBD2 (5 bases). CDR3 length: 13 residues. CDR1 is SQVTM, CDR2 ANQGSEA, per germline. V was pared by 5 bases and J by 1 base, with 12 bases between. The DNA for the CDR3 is TGCAGCGTTAGCAGCGGTCAATCCTACGAGCAGTACTTC. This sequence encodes CSVSSGQSYEQYF.

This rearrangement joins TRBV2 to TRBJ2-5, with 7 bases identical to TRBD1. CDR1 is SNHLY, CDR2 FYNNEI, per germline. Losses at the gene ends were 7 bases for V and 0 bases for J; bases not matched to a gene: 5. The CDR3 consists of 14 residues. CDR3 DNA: TGTGCCAGCAAACGAGGGACAGACCAAGAGACCCAGTACTTC. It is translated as CASKRGTDQETQYF.

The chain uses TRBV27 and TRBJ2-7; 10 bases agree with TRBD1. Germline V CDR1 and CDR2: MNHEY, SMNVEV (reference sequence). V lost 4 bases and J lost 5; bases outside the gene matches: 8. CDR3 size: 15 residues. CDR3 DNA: TGTGCCAGCAGTTCCGTGGGACAGGGGATCCACGAGCAGTACTTC. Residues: CASSSVGQGIHEQYF.

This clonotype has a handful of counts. The CDR3 sequence is CASSLESHGRNTGELFF. Written as DNA, the CDR3 is TGTGCCAGCAGCTTAGAAAGTCACGGTCGGAACACCGGGGAGCTGTTTTTT. The chain couples TRBV13 to TRBJ2-2; D is ambiguous. Germline V gene lookup returns CDR1 PRHDT and CDR2 FYEKMQ (reference sequence). V lost 1 base and J 1 base, leaving 13 bases between the germline ends. The CDR3 spans 17 residues.

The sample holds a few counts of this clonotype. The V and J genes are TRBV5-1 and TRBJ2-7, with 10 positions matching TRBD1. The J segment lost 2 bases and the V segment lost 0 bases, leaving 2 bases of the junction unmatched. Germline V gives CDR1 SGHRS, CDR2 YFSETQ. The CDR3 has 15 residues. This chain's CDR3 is CASSLDGQGAYEQYF. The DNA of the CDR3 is TGCGCCAGCAGCTTGGACGGACAGGGGGCCTACGAGCAGTACTTC.

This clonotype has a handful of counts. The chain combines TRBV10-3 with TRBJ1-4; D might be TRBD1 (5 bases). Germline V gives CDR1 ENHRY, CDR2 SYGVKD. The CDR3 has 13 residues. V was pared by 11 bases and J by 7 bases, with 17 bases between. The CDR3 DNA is TGTGCCGCCTCGGAGGGACGAAGTGAAAAACTGTTTTTT. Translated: CAASEGRSEKLFF.

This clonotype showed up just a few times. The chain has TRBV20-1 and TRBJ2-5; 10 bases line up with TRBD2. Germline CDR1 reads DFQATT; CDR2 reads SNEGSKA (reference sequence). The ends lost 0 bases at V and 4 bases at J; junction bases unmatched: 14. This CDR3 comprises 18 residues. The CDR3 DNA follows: TGCAGTGCTAGAGATCCCCTAGCGGGGGCCCCGGGAGGAGAGACCCAGTACTTC. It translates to CSARDPLAGAPGGETQYF.

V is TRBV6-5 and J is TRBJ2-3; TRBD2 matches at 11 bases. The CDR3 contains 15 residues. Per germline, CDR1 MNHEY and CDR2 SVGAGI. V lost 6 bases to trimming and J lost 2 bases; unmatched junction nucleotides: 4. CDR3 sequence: CASRPTSGDTDTQYF. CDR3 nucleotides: TGTGCCAGCAGGCCGACTAGCGGGGACACAGATACGCAGTATTTT.

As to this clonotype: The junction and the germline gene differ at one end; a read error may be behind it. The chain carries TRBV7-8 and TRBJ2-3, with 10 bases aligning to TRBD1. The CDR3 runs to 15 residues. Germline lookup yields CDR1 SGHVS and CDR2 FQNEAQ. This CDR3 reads CASSPRTGGGDTQYF. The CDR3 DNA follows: TGTGCCAGCAGCCCCCGGACAGGGGGTGGAGATACGCAGTATTTC.

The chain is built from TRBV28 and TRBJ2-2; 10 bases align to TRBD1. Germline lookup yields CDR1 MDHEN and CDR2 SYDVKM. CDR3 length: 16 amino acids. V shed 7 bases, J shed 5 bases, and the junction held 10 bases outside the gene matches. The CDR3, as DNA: TGTGCCAGCAAGCCAGCAGACAGGGGGCTGACCGGGGAGCTGTTTTTT. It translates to CASKPADRGLTGELFF.

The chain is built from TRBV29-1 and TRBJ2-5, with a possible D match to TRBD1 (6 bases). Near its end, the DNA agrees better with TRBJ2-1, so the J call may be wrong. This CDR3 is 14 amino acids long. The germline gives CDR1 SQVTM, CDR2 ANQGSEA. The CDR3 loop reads CSVDGSGDYNEQFF. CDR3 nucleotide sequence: TGCAGCGTTGATGGTTCAGGGGACTACAATGAGCAGTTCTTC.

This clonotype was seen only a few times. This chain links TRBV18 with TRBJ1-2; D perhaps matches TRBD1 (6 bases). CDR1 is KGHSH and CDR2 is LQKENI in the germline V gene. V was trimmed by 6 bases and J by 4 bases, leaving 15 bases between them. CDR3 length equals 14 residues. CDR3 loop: CASSRSGVTYGYTF. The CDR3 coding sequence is TGTGCCAGCTCGCGCTCAGGGGTTACCTATGGCTACACCTTC.